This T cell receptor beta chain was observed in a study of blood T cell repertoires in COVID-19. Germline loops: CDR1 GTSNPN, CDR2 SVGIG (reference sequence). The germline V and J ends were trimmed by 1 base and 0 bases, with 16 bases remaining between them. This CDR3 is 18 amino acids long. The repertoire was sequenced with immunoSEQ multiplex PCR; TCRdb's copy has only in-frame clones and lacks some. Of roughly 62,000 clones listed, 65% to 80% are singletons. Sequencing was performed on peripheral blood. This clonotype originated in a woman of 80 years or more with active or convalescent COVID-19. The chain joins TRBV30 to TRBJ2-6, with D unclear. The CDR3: CAWSGVASSSSGANVLTF. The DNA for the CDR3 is TGTGCCTGGAGTGGCGTTGCATCTTCTAGCTCTGGGGCCAACGTCCTGACTTTC.